Listed below are T cell receptor beta chains from one sample, sequenced in a study of beta chain features in type 1 diabetes. Data came from immunoSEQ multiplex PCR; TCRdb stores just in-frame clones and leaves some out. Of hundreds of thousands of clones listed, around 68% are singletons. Sequenced input: naive CD4+ T cells from blood. The origin of the receptors is a man between 25 and 39 years old in good health. Each CDR3 is given with its conserved first and last residue. The D gene is left open where the match is weak. For some rows the clone size is stated as once, few or many, or as a class when expanded; others skip it.

>TRBJ2-3|.|.|TRBV10-3
CAISPQPTDTQYF
TGTGCCATATCTCCACAGCCCACAGATACGCAGTATTTT
>TRBJ2-5|TRBD1|.|TRBV7-9
CASSLAGIGTEETQYF
TGTGCCAGCAGCTTAGCCGGTATCGGGACAGAAGAGACCCAGTACTTC
>TRBJ2-1|.|.|TRBV7-8
CASSLARLERYNEQFF
TGTGCCAGCAGCTTAGCGCGGTTAGAGAGGTACAATGAGCAGTTCTTC
>TRBJ2-7|TRBD2|.|TRBV29-1
CSVSSGSNSYEQYF
TGCAGCGTGTCTAGCGGGAGTAACTCCTACGAGCAGTACTTC
>TRBJ2-1|.|once|TRBV29-1
CSVRGTLGHEQFF
TGCAGCGTTCGCGGGACTCTCGGTCATGAGCAGTTCTTC
>TRBJ1-5|.|once|TRBV2
CASKEFFNQPQHF
TGTGCCAGCAAAGAGTTTTTCAATCAGCCCCAGCATTTT
>TRBJ2-2|.|.|TRBV9
CASSVEGPNTGELFF
TGTGCCAGCAGCGTAGAGGGACCGAACACCGGGGAGCTGTTTTTT
>TRBJ2-1|.|once|TRBV2
CASSEMHNEQFF
TGTGCCAGCAGTGAGATGCACAATGAGCAGTTCTTC
>TRBJ2-2|.|.|TRBV29-1
CSVTKGNTGELFF
TGCAGCGTAACAAAGGGGAACACCGGGGAGCTGTTTTTT
>TRBJ2-5|.|.|TRBV9
CASSVREGRRGETQYF
TGTGCCAGCAGCGTACGAGAGGGGCGAAGGGGAGAGACCCAGTACTTC
>TRBJ2-7|TRBD2|.|TRBV10-3
CAISKGLAGGPHEQYF
TGTGCCATCAGTAAGGGACTAGCGGGGGGCCCCCACGAGCAGTACTTC
>TRBJ2-1|TRBD2|.|TRBV29-1
CSVDRLAGGLEQFF
TGCAGCGTTGATCGGCTAGCGGGAGGACTCGAGCAGTTCTTC
>TRBJ2-7|.|.|TRBV27
CASNDPSRYEQYF
TGTGCCAGCAATGACCCCTCCCGATACGAGCAGTACTTC
>TRBJ2-7|.|.|TRBV29-1
CSVVRGRHYEQYF
TGCAGCGTTGTTCGGGGTCGACACTACGAGCAGTACTTC
>TRBJ2-1|.|.|TRBV5-6
CASKRDFLNEQFF
TGTGCCAGCAAGAGGGACTTCCTCAATGAGCAGTTCTTC
>TRBJ2-5|.|.|TRBV9
CASSVIHGETQYF
TGTGCCAGCAGCGTAATCCACGGGGAGACCCAGTACTTC
>TRBJ2-1|TRBD2|.|TRBV29-1
CSVSTSGSSDEQFF
TGCAGCGTCTCCACTAGCGGGAGTTCCGATGAGCAGTTCTTC
>TRBJ2-7|.|.|TRBV6-5
CASSRGGSYEQYF
TGTGCCAGCAGCAGAGGGGGATCCTACGAGCAGTACTTC
>TRBJ2-5|.|few|TRBV11-2
CASSLVLAAETQYF
TGTGCCAGCAGCTTAGTGCTAGCCGCAGAGACCCAGTACTTC
>TRBJ2-5|.|once|TRBV20-1
CSASQGETQYF
TGCAGTGCTAGTCAGGGAGAGACCCAGTACTTC
>TRBJ2-3|.|.|TRBV7-9
CASSPTAGSRASTDTQYF
TGTGCCAGCAGCCCAACCGCGGGGAGTCGGGCTAGCACAGATACGCAGTATTTT
>TRBJ2-5|.|.|TRBV4-1
CASSQTGLETQYF
TGCGCCAGCAGCCAAACAGGGTTGGAGACCCAGTACTTC
>TRBJ2-5|.|.|TRBV30
CAWSPRGETQYF
TGTGCCTGGAGTCCACGGGGTGAGACCCAGTACTTC
>TRBJ2-1|.|.|TRBV5-4
CASSRGDGSGYNEQFF
TGTGCCAGCAGCCGCGGGGACGGGAGTGGATACAATGAGCAGTTCTTC
>TRBJ2-1|.|few|TRBV7-7
CASSLAGPGTDNEQFF
TGTGCCAGCAGCTTAGCGGGGCCAGGAACAGACAATGAGCAGTTCTTC
>TRBJ2-7|.|.|TRBV25-1
CASSRSYEQYF
TGTGCCAGCAGTAGGTCCTACGAGCAGTACTTC
>TRBJ2-2|TRBD2|few|TRBV19
CASSIRAGGVTGELFF
TGTGCCAGTAGTATTCGAGCGGGAGGGGTCACCGGGGAGCTGTTTTTT
>TRBJ2-5|TRBD2|.|TRBV7-2
CASSSKAGGPKTQYF
TGTGCCAGCAGCTCAAAAGCGGGGGGTCCCAAAACCCAGTACTTC
>TRBJ1-5|.|few|TRBV30
CAWSVRLSGDQPQHF
TGTGCCTGGAGTGTACGGCTCTCGGGCGATCAGCCCCAGCATTTT
>TRBJ2-5|.|.|TRBV18
CASSKRGQGETQYF
TGTGCCAGCTCCAAAAGAGGGCAGGGAGAGACCCAGTACTTC
>TRBJ2-1|TRBD2|once|TRBV30
CAWRGAGTSGVGEQFF
TGTGCCTGGAGGGGAGCAGGGACTAGCGGGGTTGGTGAGCAGTTCTTC
>TRBJ2-1|.|.|TRBV15
CATSGSNEQFF
TGTGCCACCAGCGGTTCCAATGAGCAGTTCTTC
>TRBJ2-3|TRBD1|.|TRBV11-2
CASSLTGYSTDTQYF
TGTGCCAGCAGCCTGACAGGGTATAGCACAGATACGCAGTATTTT
>TRBJ2-4|TRBD2|.|TRBV4-2
CASSPPAGGVAKNIQYF
TGTGCCAGCAGCCCTCCCGCGGGGGGAGTAGCCAAAAACATTCAGTACTTC
>TRBJ2-5|.|few|TRBV29-1
CSVEFLTEETQYF
TGCAGCGTTGAATTTTTGACCGAAGAGACCCAGTACTTC
>TRBJ1-2|TRBD1|.|TRBV30
CAWSRRGRDNYGYTF
TGTGCCTGGAGCCGCAGGGGGAGGGATAACTATGGCTACACCTTC
>TRBJ2-5|.|few|TRBV9
CASSVGTLQETQYF
TGTGCCAGCAGCGTGGGGACACTACAAGAGACCCAGTACTTC
>TRBJ2-7|TRBD1|.|TRBV11-2
CASSLTGDIGEQYF
TGTGCCAGCAGCTTAACAGGGGATATCGGCGAGCAGTACTTC
>TRBJ2-3|TRBD2|.|TRBV29-1
CSVSGRATDTQYF
TGCAGCGTGAGCGGGAGGGCAACAGATACGCAGTATTTT
>TRBJ2-3|.|.|TRBV6-5
CASSLARSSTDTQYF
TGTGCCAGCAGCCTAGCGCGGTCTAGCACAGATACGCAGTATTTT
>TRBJ2-1|.|.|TRBV7-9
CASSSGRSNYNEQFF
TGTGCCAGCAGCTCCGGACGGAGCAACTACAATGAGCAGTTCTTC
>TRBJ2-7|.|.|TRBV7-2
CASSVWTSYEQYF
TGTGCCAGCAGCGTATGGACCTCCTACGAGCAGTACTTC
>TRBJ2-5|.|few|TRBV29-1
CSVGVRRETQYF
TGCAGCGTTGGGGTTCGTCGAGAGACCCAGTACTTC
>TRBJ2-3|.|.|TRBV29-1
CSVVGQYTDTQYF
TGCAGCGTTGTAGGGCAGTACACAGATACGCAGTATTTT
>TRBJ2-5|.|.|TRBV29-1
CSQASGETQYF
TGCAGCCAAGCCAGTGGAGAGACCCAGTACTTC
>TRBJ2-3|.|few|TRBV30
CAWSSTGTDTQYF
TGTGCCTGGAGTTCTACCGGCACAGATACGCAGTATTTT
>TRBJ2-2|.|few|TRBV7-2
CASSLISSVAGELFF
TGTGCCAGCAGCTTAATCTCTAGTGTCGCCGGGGAGCTGTTTTTT
>TRBJ2-3|.|few|TRBV30
CAWSGADTQYF
TGTGCCTGGAGTGGGGCAGATACGCAGTATTTT
>TRBJ2-1|.|.|TRBV4-3
CASSPWGVNEQFF
TGCGCCAGCAGCCCCTGGGGGGTCAATGAGCAGTTCTTC
>TRBJ2-5|.|.|TRBV29-1
CSALRGRETQYF
TGCAGCGCCCTCCGGGGGAGGGAGACCCAGTACTTC
>TRBJ2-5|TRBD2|few|TRBV30
CAWSYSGRETQYF
TGTGCCTGGAGCTATAGCGGGAGAGAGACCCAGTACTTC
>TRBJ1-2|.|.|TRBV13
CASSPGGGWRYGYTF
TGTGCCAGCAGCCCCGGGGGGGGCTGGCGCTATGGCTACACCTTC